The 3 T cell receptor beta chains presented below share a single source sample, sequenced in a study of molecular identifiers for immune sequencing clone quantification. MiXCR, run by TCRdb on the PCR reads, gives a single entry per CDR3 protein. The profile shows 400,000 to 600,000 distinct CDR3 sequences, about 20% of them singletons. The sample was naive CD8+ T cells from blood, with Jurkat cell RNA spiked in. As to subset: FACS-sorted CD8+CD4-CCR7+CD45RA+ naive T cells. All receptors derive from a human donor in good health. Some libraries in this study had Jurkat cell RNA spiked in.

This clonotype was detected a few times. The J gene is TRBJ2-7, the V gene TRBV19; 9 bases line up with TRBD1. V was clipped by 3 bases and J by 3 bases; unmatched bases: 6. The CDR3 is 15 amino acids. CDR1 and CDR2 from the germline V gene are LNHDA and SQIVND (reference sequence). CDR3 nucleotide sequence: TGTGCCAGTAGTATGGGGACAGGGAAAGTCTACGAGCAGTACTTC. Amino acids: CASSMGTGKVYEQYF.

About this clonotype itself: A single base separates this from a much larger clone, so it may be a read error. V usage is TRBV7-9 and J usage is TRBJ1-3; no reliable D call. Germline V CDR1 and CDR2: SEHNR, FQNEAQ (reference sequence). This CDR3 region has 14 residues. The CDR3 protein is CAGSLHGSGNTIYF. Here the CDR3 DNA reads TGTGCCGGCAGCTTACACGGCTCTGGAAACACCATATATTTT. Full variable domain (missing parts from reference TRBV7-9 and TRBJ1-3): DTGVSQNPRHKITKRGQNVTFRCDPISEHNRLYWYRQTLGQGPEFLTYFQNEAQLEKSRLLSDRFSAERPKGSFSTLEIQRTEQGDSAMYLCAGSLHGSGNTIYFGEGSWLTVV.

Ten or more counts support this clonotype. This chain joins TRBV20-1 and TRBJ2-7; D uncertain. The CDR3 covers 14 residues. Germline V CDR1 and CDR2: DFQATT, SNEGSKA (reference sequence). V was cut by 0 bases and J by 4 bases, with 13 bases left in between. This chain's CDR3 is CSARDSAVIYEQYF. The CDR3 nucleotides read TGCAGTGCTAGAGACTCGGCGGTGATATACGAGCAGTACTTC.